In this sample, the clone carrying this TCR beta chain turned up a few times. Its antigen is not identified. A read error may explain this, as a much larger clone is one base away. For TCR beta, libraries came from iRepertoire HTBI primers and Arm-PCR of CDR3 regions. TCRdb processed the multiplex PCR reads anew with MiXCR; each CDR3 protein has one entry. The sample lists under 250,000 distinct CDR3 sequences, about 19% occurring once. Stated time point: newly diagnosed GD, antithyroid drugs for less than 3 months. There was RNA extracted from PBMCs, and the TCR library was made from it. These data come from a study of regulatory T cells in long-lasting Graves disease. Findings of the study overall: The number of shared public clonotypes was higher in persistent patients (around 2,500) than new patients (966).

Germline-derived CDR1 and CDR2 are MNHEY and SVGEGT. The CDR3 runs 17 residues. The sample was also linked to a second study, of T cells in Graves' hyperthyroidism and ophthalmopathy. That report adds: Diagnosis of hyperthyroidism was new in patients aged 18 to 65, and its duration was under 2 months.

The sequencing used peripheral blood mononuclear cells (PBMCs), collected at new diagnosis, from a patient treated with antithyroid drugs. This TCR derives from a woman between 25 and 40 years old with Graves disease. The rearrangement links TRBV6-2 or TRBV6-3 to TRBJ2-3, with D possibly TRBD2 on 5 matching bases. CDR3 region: CASSSPGPLGVADRQYF. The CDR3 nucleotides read TGTGCCAGCAGTTCCCCAGGACCCCTCGGGGTTGCAGATAGGCAGTATTTT.